A single sample is the source of the 32 T cell receptor beta chains below, sequenced in a study of blood T cell repertoires in COVID-19. TCRdb's copy holds only in-frame clones and misses some; the assay was immunoSEQ multiplex PCR. The sample yields approximately 260,000 clones, approximately 88% seen once. The sample taken for sequencing was peripheral blood. Receptors originate from a woman in her 70s with COVID-19, enrolled during active disease.

This sequence joins TRBV19 and TRBJ2-1; weak D call: TRBD1 (6 bases). V was shortened by 3 bases and J by 2 bases, with 14 bases between the two germline ends. The CDR3 runs to 16 residues. Germline assignment: CDR1 LNHDA and CDR2 SQIVND (reference sequence). Written as DNA, the CDR3 is TGTGCCAGTAGTATCCAGGACAGCCCCCCCTACAATGAGCAGTTCTTC. This encodes CASSIQDSPPYNEQFF.

CDR3 nucleotides: TGCGCCAGCAGCTTGGCCCAGGGGCCCTCCCAAGAGACCCAGTACTTC. This gives the protein CASSLAQGPSQETQYF. The chain joins TRBV5-1 to TRBJ2-5; D may be TRBD1 (6 bases). Germline loops: CDR1 SGHRS, CDR2 YFSETQ. The CDR3 is 16 residues long. V was pared by 0 bases and J by 1 base, with 13 bases between. The variable domain in full, completed from reference TRBV5-1 and TRBJ2-5, reads KAGVTQTPRYLIKTRGQQVTLSCSPISGHRSVSWYQQTPGQGLQFLFEYFSETQRNKGNFPGRFSGRQFSNSRSEMNVSTLELGDSALYLCASSLAQGPSQETQYFGPGTRLLVL.

The V gene is TRBV7-9, the J gene TRBJ2-3, with no clear D. Trimming stripped 3 bases from V and 6 bases from J, with 4 bases between. The CDR3 runs to 11 residues. The germline CDR1 and CDR2 sequences are SEHNR and FQNEAQ (reference sequence). The CDR3: CASSFSDTQYF. The CDR3 nucleotides are TGTGCCAGCAGCTTCTCTGATACGCAGTATTTT.

This chain connects TRBV6-5 to TRBJ2-3; D is possibly TRBD1 (6 bases). In germline, CDR1 is MNHEY, CDR2 SVGAGI. The CDR3 is 13 amino acids. The V gene lost 6 bases and the J gene lost 6 bases, with 13 bases spanning the gap. As DNA, the CDR3 is TGTGCCAGCAGGCCGGACAGAGTGGATACGCAGTATTTT. This codes for CASRPDRVDTQYF.

The J gene is TRBJ2-5, the V gene TRBV7-6, with D unresolved. The V end was cut by 3 bases, the J end by 1 base, with 12 bases between. This CDR3 is 15 amino acids long. CDR1 SGHVS and CDR2 FNYEAQ come from the germline V gene. The CDR3 spells CASSFLGRVQETQYF. CDR3 nucleotides: TGTGCCAGCAGCTTTCTCGGTAGAGTCCAAGAGACCCAGTACTTC.

This chain uses TRBV9 with TRBJ1-1; D unclear. CDR1 is SGDLS and CDR2 is YYNGEE in the germline V gene. The CDR3 has 14 residues. V was clipped by 0 bases and J by 4 bases, with 10 bases between them. The CDR3 region has the DNA TGTGCCAGCAGCGTAGTTCCAGGCACCACTGAAGCTTTCTTT. It translates to CASSVVPGTTEAFF.

The J gene is TRBJ1-4, the V gene TRBV11-2; 11 nucleotides match TRBD1. Germline V gene lookup returns CDR1 SGHAT and CDR2 FQNNGV. The trim removed 5 bases at V and 8 bases at J, leaving 4 bases unmatched. CDR3 length: 14 amino acids. The CDR3 DNA sequence: TGTGCCAGCAGCCGGGACAGGGGGTGGGAAAAACTGTTTTTT. It codes for CASSRDRGWEKLFF.

This clone came up a few times. The chain recombines TRBV6-1 with TRBJ1-2; D remains unclear. Trimming took 2 bases from V and 4 from J, leaving 8 bases between them. Germline V lookup: CDR1 MNHNS, CDR2 SASEGT. This CDR3 has 13 residues. Here the CDR3 reads CASSEHGAYGYTF. In DNA form, the CDR3 reads TGTGCCAGCAGTGAACACGGAGCCTATGGCTACACCTTC.

CDR3 loop: CASSLYGQGNPEQYF. The CDR3 nucleotides are TGTGCCAGCAGTTTATATGGCCAGGGGAATCCCGAGCAGTACTTC. The chain has TRBV27 and TRBJ2-7; D is perhaps TRBD1 (6 bases). This CDR3 has 15 residues. Germline V CDR1 and CDR2: MNHEY, SMNVEV (reference sequence). V was shortened by 1 base and J by 6 bases, with 16 bases between the two germline ends.

This chain connects TRBV19 to TRBJ2-2, with D possibly being TRBD1 (6 bases). With 2 bases removed from V and 5 bases from J, the gap between germline ends came to 9 bases. This CDR3 is 14 amino acids long. CDR1 LNHDA and CDR2 SQIVND come from the germline V gene (reference sequence). The CDR3 reads CASSIQGTTGELFF. CDR3 nucleotides: TGTGCCAGTAGTATACAAGGGACAACCGGGGAGCTGTTTTTT.

V usage is TRBV15 and J usage is TRBJ2-1; perhaps TRBD2 as D (5 bases). Germline V lookup: CDR1 LNHNV, CDR2 YYDKDF (reference sequence). The CDR3 is made up of 13 amino acids. Trimming shortened V by 3 bases and J by 7 bases, and 10 bases separated the two germline ends. CDR3 amino acids: CATSSTSGNEQFF. DNA for the CDR3: TGTGCCACCAGCAGTACCTCGGGGAATGAGCAGTTCTTC.

This chain connects TRBV7-2 to TRBJ2-1; the match to TRBD2 covers 14 bases. Germline assignment: CDR1 SGHTA and CDR2 FQGNSA. The CDR3 sequence is 16 residues long. Germline trimming cut 7 bases from V and 4 bases from J; bases unmatched to any gene: 6. This CDR3 is CASTLTSGRVYNEQFF. CDR3 nucleotides: TGTGCCAGCACCTTGACTAGCGGGAGGGTGTACAATGAGCAGTTCTTC.

This clone has just a few counts. Other DNA sequences within the sample encode an identical CDR3. The V call is TRBV5-1, the J call TRBJ2-3; 11 bases line up with TRBD2. The CDR3 sequence is 15 residues long. The V and J ends lost 1 base and 5 bases, in that order; junction bases with no gene match: 3. Germline CDR1 SGHRS, CDR2 YFSETQ. The CDR3 DNA reads as TGCGCCAGCAGCTTGACTAGCGGGGGTGGAGATACGCAGTATTTT. It is translated as CASSLTSGGGDTQYF.

J is TRBJ2-2 and V is TRBV6-1, with 10 bases fitting TRBD2. Germline CDR1 MNHNS, CDR2 SASEGT. The CDR3 totals 16 residues. Unmatched junction bases numbered 2, after V lost 0 bases and J lost 4 bases. As DNA, the CDR3 is TGTGCCAGCAGTGAAGCCACTAGCGGGGTCACCGGGGAGCTGTTTTTT. The encoded protein is CASSEATSGVTGELFF.

This clone appeared a few times. The V call is TRBV7-3, the J call TRBJ2-1; TRBD2 is a possible D gene (7 bases). V shed 4 bases and J shed 5 bases, with 15 bases lying between them. This CDR3 comprises 15 residues. Germline V gives CDR1 SGHTA, CDR2 FQGTGA. The CDR3 protein is CASSSTGGAHNEQFF. CDR3 DNA sequence: TGTGCCAGCAGCTCGACGGGGGGCGCCCACAATGAGCAGTTCTTC.

J is TRBJ1-1 and V is TRBV2, with 11 bases lining up with TRBD1. Unmatched junction bases numbered 5, after V lost 8 bases and J lost 6 bases. The CDR3 totals 13 residues. CDR1 SNHLY and CDR2 FYNNEI come from the germline V gene. CDR3 sequence: CASFVGQGAEAFF. CDR3 coding DNA: TGTGCCAGCTTCGTGGGACAGGGGGCTGAAGCTTTCTTT. Full variable domain (outside the CDR3, taken from reference TRBV2 and TRBJ1-1): EPEVTQTPSHQVTQMGQEVILRCVPISNHLYFYWYRQILGQKVEFLVSFYNNEISEKSEIFDDQFSVERPDGSNFTLKIRSTKLEDSAMYFCASFVGQGAEAFFGQGTRLTVV.

This clone was counted a single time. This chain joins TRBV6-2 or TRBV6-3 and TRBJ2-1; 12 nucleotides align to TRBD2. The trim removed 4 bases at V and 6 bases at J, leaving 7 bases unmatched. This CDR3 has 16 residues. Looked up from germline, CDR1 is MNHEY and CDR2 is SVGEGT. In DNA form, the CDR3 reads TGTGCCAGCAGTTCCCTCCCTAGCGGGAGGGCCAATGAGCAGTTCTTC. Translating it yields CASSSLPSGRANEQFF.

This clone was found once. The V and J genes are TRBV7-9 and TRBJ1-2; unclear D gene. The CDR3 is 12 amino acids. V was trimmed by 6 bases and J by 2 bases, leaving 7 bases between them. Germline V gene sequence: CDR1 SEHNR, CDR2 FQNEAQ (reference sequence). The CDR3 DNA follows: TGTGCCAGCAGTGAACAGAACTATGGCTACACCTTC. It is translated as CASSEQNYGYTF. The full variable domain, its missing parts supplied by reference TRBV7-9 and TRBJ1-2, is DTGVSQNPRHKITKRGQNVTFRCDPISEHNRLYWYRQTLGQGPEFLTYFQNEAQLEKSRLLSDRFSAERPKGSFSTLEIQRTEQGDSAMYLCASSEQNYGYTFGSGTRLTVV.

This clone was seen a handful of times. The rearrangement uses TRBV6-2 or TRBV6-3 and TRBJ1-4; the match to TRBD1 covers 8 bases. CDR1 MNHEY and CDR2 SVGEGT come from the germline V gene. With V trimmed by 5 bases and J by 5 bases, 7 bases remained unmatched. This CDR3 has 15 amino acids. This chain's CDR3 is CASSARQGTNEKLFF. CDR3 bases: TGTGCCAGCAGTGCAAGACAGGGGACGAATGAAAAACTGTTTTTT.

The CDR3 coding sequence is TGTGCCAGCAGCTCGGAGCGGGGAGAGACCCAGTACTTC. Translation: CASSSERGETQYF. The genes are TRBV11-1 and TRBJ2-5, with TRBD2 matching 7 bases. The V segment lost 4 bases and the J segment 4 bases; nucleotides outside the gene matches: 3. CDR3 length: 13 residues. Germline lookup yields CDR1 SGHAT and CDR2 FQDESV (reference sequence).

The rearrangement links TRBV4-2 to TRBJ2-1, with 14 bases matching TRBD2. With 4 bases clipped from V and 6 bases from J, the junction kept 8 bases outside the gene matches. This CDR3 is 17 amino acids long. CDR1 is LGHNA, CDR2 YNFKEQ, per germline. CDR3 in amino acids: CASSRLRLAGGPNEQFF. The CDR3, as DNA: TGTGCCAGCAGCCGCCTTAGACTAGCGGGAGGGCCCAATGAGCAGTTCTTC.

The chain couples TRBV21-1 to TRBJ2-7; the D call of TRBD2 is as the table states it, not checked on the DNA. TRBV21-1 is listed as a pseudogene. The CDR3 is made up of 15 amino acids. In nucleotides, the CDR3 is TGTGCCAGGGAGCTAGCGGGAGGGGCTGCGTACGAGCAGTACTTC. Its protein is CARELAGGAAYEQYF.

The CDR3 DNA follows: TGTGCCAGCAGCTTAGATTTGCATACGGTGACCCAGTACTTC. Translated, it gives CASSLDLHTVTQYF. This chain uses TRBV7-2 with TRBJ2-5; D is unresolved. Trimming removed 1 base at V and 7 bases at J, with 13 bases between. The CDR3 has 14 amino acids. CDR1 and CDR2 from the germline V gene are SGHTA and FQGNSA.

This chain joins TRBV7-9 and TRBJ1-4; D gene ambiguous. Germline CDR1 reads SEHNR; CDR2 reads FQNEAQ (reference sequence). V shed 9 bases and J shed 7 bases, with 9 bases lying between them. The CDR3 contains 11 residues. The DNA for the CDR3 is TGTGCCAGTACCAGCAGTGAAAAACTGTTTTTT. It yields the protein CASTSSEKLFF.

The V call is TRBV14, the J call TRBJ2-1; perhaps TRBD2 as D (6 bases). The germline CDR1 and CDR2 sequences are SGHDN and FVKESK. This CDR3 is built from 16 residues. Trimming stripped 0 bases from V and 7 bases from J, with 16 bases between. CDR3 loop: CASSQDIAAYGNEQFF. The CDR3 bases are TGTGCCAGCAGCCAAGATATAGCGGCCTATGGAAATGAGCAGTTCTTC.

V usage is TRBV10-3 and J usage is TRBJ2-3; possibly TRBD2 for D (5 bases). The V gene lost 0 bases and the J gene lost 5 bases, with 6 bases spanning the gap. This CDR3 has 13 residues. The germline V gene has CDR1 ENHRY and CDR2 SYGVKD. The CDR3 region has the DNA TGTGCCATCAGTGAGTCGAGGGAAGATACGCAGTATTTT. This translates into CAISESREDTQYF.

The chain combines TRBV25-1 with TRBJ1-1; TRBD1 might be the D (6 bases). The V end was cut by 9 bases, the J end by 1 base, with 12 bases between. Germline lookup yields CDR1 MGHDK and CDR2 SYGVNS. The CDR3 is 13 amino acids. The CDR3 here is CAREQGRNTEAFF. The DNA for the CDR3 is TGTGCCAGGGAACAGGGAAGGAACACTGAAGCTTTCTTT. The complete variable domain, with remaining parts taken from reference TRBV25-1 and TRBJ1-1, reads EADIYQTPRYLVIGTGKKITLECSQTMGHDKMYWYQQDPGMELHLIHYSYGVNSTEKGDLSSESTVSRIRTEHFPLTLESARPSHTSQYLCAREQGRNTEAFFGQGTRLTVV.

This CDR3 reads CASSEGHSQETQYF. DNA for the CDR3: TGTGCCAGCAGCGAAGGACATAGCCAAGAGACCCAGTACTTC. The V gene is TRBV4-2, the J gene TRBJ2-5, with a tentative D call TRBD1 (5 bases). Trimming stripped 5 bases from V and 1 base from J, with 11 bases between. The germline V gene has CDR1 LGHNA and CDR2 YNFKEQ. This CDR3 has 14 amino acids.

The chain is built from TRBV7-8 and TRBJ1-1, with 8 bases identical to TRBD1. The CDR3 spans 13 residues. CDR1 and CDR2 (germline): SGHVS, FQNEAQ. J lost 8 bases, V lost 5 bases, and 7 bases had no gene match. In DNA, the CDR3 is TGTGCCAGCAGCGCGGACAGGGTAGGAGAAGCTTTCTTT. This encodes CASSADRVGEAFF.

This clone was detected only once. The chain couples TRBV5-5 to TRBJ1-3; the match to TRBD1 covers 9 bases. CDR1 is SGHKS, CDR2 YYEKEE, per germline (reference sequence). The length of the CDR3 is 16 residues. V trimming: 4 bases; J trimming: 5 bases; junction bases outside the gene matches: 10. CDR3 sequence reads: CASSTRTGARRNTIYF. DNA of the CDR3: TGTGCCAGCAGCACCCGGACAGGGGCCAGGAGAAACACCATATATTTT.

J is TRBJ1-3 and V is TRBV27; 7 bases line up with TRBD1. This CDR3 has 15 amino acids. Germline assignment: CDR1 MNHEY and CDR2 SMNVEV (reference sequence). The J segment lost 0 bases and the V segment lost 4 bases, leaving 3 bases of the junction unmatched. Here the CDR3 DNA reads TGTGCCAGCAGTTCGGACAGGAGCTCTGGAAACACCATATATTTT. It translates to CASSSDRSSGNTIYF.

The chain couples TRBV19 to TRBJ1-3, with D possibly matching TRBD1 (5 bases). Germline-derived CDR1 and CDR2 are LNHDA and SQIVND (reference sequence). The CDR3 runs 15 residues. Trimming pared 7 bases from V and 0 bases from J, leaving 13 bases between. In DNA form, the CDR3 reads TGTGCCAGTATCTTCCCGGGACTCTCTGGAAACACCATATATTTT. Protein sequence: CASIFPGLSGNTIYF.